The rows below give T cell receptor beta chains drawn from one sample of a study of blood T cell repertoires in COVID-19. Clones were sequenced by immunoSEQ multiplex PCR, and TCRdb holds only the in-frame ones, with some missing. The data hold just over 250,000 clones, with around 89% observed a single time. The sequenced sample was peripheral blood. The receptors come from a man aged 55 to 70 who had recovered from COVID-19. Each CDR3 is given with its conserved first and last residue. The order of the fields is J gene, V gene, D gene, clone size, CDR3 protein, CDR3 DNA. The D gene is left open where the match is weak. Clone size is shown for a subset of rows, as once, few, many or a class of expanded clone.

>TRBJ1-5|TRBV19|.|.
CASAGSDNQPQHF
TGTGCCAGCGCAGGGTCAGACAATCAGCCCCAGCATTTT
>TRBJ1-5|TRBV19|TRBD1|.
CASSIDRTGSNQPQHF
TGTGCCAGTAGTATAGATCGGACAGGGAGCAATCAGCCCCAGCATTTT
>TRBJ1-5|TRBV19|.|once
CASSPRTSSNQPQHF
TGTGCCAGTAGTCCCCGGACAAGCAGCAATCAGCCCCAGCATTTT
>TRBJ2-5|TRBV30|TRBD2|.
CAWSVRGTSGWREETQYF
TGTGCCTGGAGTGTACGGGGGACTAGCGGGTGGAGGGAAGAGACCCAGTACTTC
>TRBJ1-6|TRBV27|TRBD1|.
CASSSPGTGGASSPLHF
TGTGCCAGCAGTTCCCCCGGGACAGGGGGCGCGAGTTCACCCCTCCACTTT
>TRBJ1-3|TRBV19|.|.
CASSRSTGTPGNTIYF
TGTGCCAGTAGTCGTTCTACCGGGACACCGGGAAACACCATATATTTT
>TRBJ2-1|TRBV9|TRBD2|.
CASTSSGGPFYEQFF
TGTGCCAGCACCAGTAGCGGGGGGCCATTTTATGAGCAGTTCTTC
>TRBJ1-2|TRBV19|TRBD1|.
CASSIGGDRLTNYGYTF
TGTGCCAGTAGTATAGGAGGGGACAGGCTTACTAACTATGGCTACACCTTC
>TRBJ2-3|TRBV7-2|TRBD2|.
CASSSTLAGGSTDTQYF
TGTGCCAGCAGCTCAACCCTAGCGGGGGGAAGCACAGATACGCAGTATTTT
>TRBJ1-1|TRBV4-2|TRBD1|.
CASSQEAWGRGTEAFF
TGTGCCAGCAGCCAAGAGGCCTGGGGCAGGGGGACTGAAGCTTTCTTT
>TRBJ1-6|TRBV9|.|.
CASSVGGAGSPLHF
TGTGCCAGCAGCGTAGGAGGCGCGGGTTCACCCCTCCACTTT
>TRBJ1-2|TRBV29-1|TRBD1|.
CSVELWTGNGYTF
TGCAGCGTTGAACTTTGGACAGGGAACGGCTACACCTTC
>TRBJ1-1|TRBV5-1|.|.
CASSLAPLNTEAFF
TGCGCCAGCAGCTTGGCTCCCCTGAACACTGAAGCTTTCTTT
>TRBJ2-5|TRBV21-1|.|.
CASSKGTFQETQYF
TGTGCCAGCAGCAAGGGGACTTTCCAAGAGACCCAGTACTTC
>TRBJ2-2|TRBV5-4|TRBD2|.
CASSSGLAGITGELFF
TGTGCCAGCAGCTCCGGACTAGCGGGGATCACCGGGGAGCTGTTTTTT
>TRBJ1-1|TRBV29-1|.|.
CSVAPLIFTEAFF
TGCAGCGTTGCCCCCCTAATTTTCACTGAAGCTTTCTTT
>TRBJ1-4|TRBV15|.|once
CATSRGRDEKLFF
TGTGCCACCAGCAGAGGGAGGGATGAAAAACTGTTTTTT
>TRBJ1-2|TRBV24-1|.|.
CATFGGDGYTF
TGTGCCACCTTTGGGGGGGATGGCTACACCTTC
>TRBJ1-1|TRBV19|TRBD1|.
CASSGTVSLSEAFF
TGTGCCAGTAGTGGGACAGTTTCGCTTTCTGAAGCTTTCTTT
>TRBJ2-1|TRBV10-3|.|.
CAISESGAYNEQFF
TGTGCCATCAGTGAAAGCGGAGCCTACAATGAGCAGTTCTTC
>TRBJ2-1|TRBV29-1|TRBD1|once
CSPLGQGNNEQFF
TGCAGCCCCCTGGGACAGGGAAACAATGAGCAGTTCTTC
>TRBJ2-7|TRBV11-2|TRBD1|.
CASSTGDREYF
TGTGCCAGCAGCACAGGGGACCGGGAGTACTTC
>TRBJ2-2|TRBV5-6|TRBD2|.
CASSPVAGINTGELFF
TGTGCCAGCAGCCCTGTAGCGGGGATCAACACCGGGGAGCTGTTTTTT
>TRBJ2-3|TRBV20-1|.|.
CSASLPRTGTDTQYF
TGCAGTGCTAGTCTGCCCCGGACTGGTACAGATACGCAGTATTTT
>TRBJ1-5|TRBV19|.|.
CASSMEAARPQHF
TGTGCCAGTAGTATGGAGGCGGCCCGGCCCCAGCATTTT
>TRBJ2-5|TRBV5-1|.|.
CASSPDWQETQYF
TGCGCCAGCAGCCCTGACTGGCAAGAGACCCAGTACTTC
>TRBJ2-7|TRBV6-5|TRBD1|once
CASSYWEQGARYEQYF
TGTGCCAGCAGTTACTGGGAACAGGGGGCGCGCTACGAGCAGTACTTC
>TRBJ2-5|TRBV7-6|.|.
CASRKGTGSGETQYF
TGTGCCAGCAGAAAGGGCACAGGGTCGGGGGAGACCCAGTACTTC
>TRBJ1-2|TRBV30|TRBD1|.
CAWSDRGDGGYTF
TGTGCCTGGAGTGACAGGGGCGATGGTGGCTACACCTTC
>TRBJ2-3|TRBV6-5|.|.
CASSYSSARGTDTQYF
TGTGCCAGCAGTTACTCGAGCGCCAGGGGCACAGATACGCAGTATTTT
>TRBJ2-3|TRBV7-3|.|.
CASSLTAADTQYF
TGTGCCAGCAGCTTAACAGCTGCAGATACGCAGTATTTT
>TRBJ2-3|TRBV29-1|TRBD1|.
CSVDPGQGFHTQYF
TGCAGCGTTGACCCGGGACAGGGGTTTCATACGCAGTATTTT
>TRBJ1-1|TRBV7-9|TRBD1|.
CASSLGQGLAFF
TGTGCCAGCAGCTTGGGACAGGGACTAGCTTTCTTT
>TRBJ2-7|TRBV5-4|TRBD2|.
CASRERDYPYEQYF
TGTGCCAGCAGAGAGAGGGACTACCCCTACGAGCAGTACTTC
>TRBJ2-7|TRBV4-2|.|.
CASSLYRGNQQYF
TGTGCCAGCAGCCTCTATCGGGGGAACCAACAGTACTTC
>TRBJ1-6|TRBV13|TRBD1|.
CASSANSGGLLSYNSPLHF
TGTGCCAGCAGCGCCAACTCAGGGGGCCTTCTCTCCTATAATTCACCCCTCCACTTT
>TRBJ2-7|TRBV6-4|TRBD1|.
CASSPRGWRGEQYF
TGTGCCAGCAGCCCCAGGGGGTGGAGAGGGGAGCAGTACTTC
>TRBJ1-4|TRBV21-1|.|.
CASSTGGGQVATNEKLFF
TGTGCCAGCAGCACTGGGGGGGGGCAGGTGGCAACTAATGAAAAACTGTTTTTT
>TRBJ2-3|TRBV11-2|.|.
CASSLWGSTDTQYF
TGTGCCAGCAGCTTATGGGGCTCCACAGATACGCAGTATTTT
>TRBJ2-7|TRBV9|TRBD1|once
CASSATDRSYEQYF
TGTGCCAGCAGCGCCACGGACAGGAGCTACGAGCAGTACTTC
>TRBJ2-7|TRBV29-1|.|.
CSVEQGRNDEQYF
TGCAGCGTTGAACAGGGTCGAAATGACGAGCAGTACTTC
>TRBJ1-5|TRBV6-2/TRBV6-3|TRBD1|.
CASSYGGTGGPGGSNQPQHF
TGTGCCAGCAGTTATGGGGGAACAGGGGGGCCCGGTGGGAGCAATCAGCCCCAGCATTTT
>TRBJ2-7|TRBV18|.|.
CASSDYRAKTYEQYF
TGTGCCAGCTCAGACTACAGGGCTAAGACCTACGAGCAGTACTTC
>TRBJ1-1|TRBV14|.|once
CASSQQGQRGTEAFF
TGTGCCAGCAGCCAACAAGGCCAGCGAGGGACTGAAGCTTTCTTT
>TRBJ2-4|TRBV5-6|TRBD2|few
CASSLVAGGGNIQYF
TGTGCCAGCAGCTTGGTAGCCGGGGGAGGGAACATTCAGTACTTC
>TRBJ2-6|TRBV6-5|.|.
CASRRGNSGANVLTF
TGTGCCAGCAGACGGGGGAACTCTGGGGCCAACGTCCTGACTTTC
>TRBJ2-3|TRBV9|.|.
CASSPRFLDTQYF
TGTGCCAGCAGCCCTCGTTTTTTGGATACGCAGTATTTT
>TRBJ2-3|TRBV6-2/TRBV6-3|.|.
CASNPLGGADTQYF
TGTGCCAGCAACCCACTTGGAGGAGCAGATACGCAGTATTTT
>TRBJ2-1|TRBV7-9|.|.
CASSLEGGSYNEQFF
TGTGCCAGCAGCTTAGAAGGGGGATCCTACAATGAGCAGTTCTTC
>TRBJ1-1|TRBV7-2|.|few
CASSFTGPNTEAFF
TGTGCCAGCAGCTTTACAGGACCGAACACTGAAGCTTTCTTT
>TRBJ1-5|TRBV2|.|few
CASSDTGFTQPQHF
TGTGCCAGCAGCGATACAGGGTTCACCCAGCCCCAGCATTTT
>TRBJ2-1|TRBV5-1|TRBD1|once
CASSLGQGAVNEQFF
TGCGCCAGCAGCTTAGGACAGGGGGCCGTAAATGAGCAGTTCTTC
>TRBJ1-1|TRBV7-8|.|.
CASSLDRTPNTEAFF
TGTGCCAGCAGCTTAGACCGAACACCGAACACTGAAGCTTTCTTT
>TRBJ1-1|TRBV18|.|.
CASSPRITVNTEAFF
TGTGCCAGCTCACCCAGAATTACAGTGAACACTGAAGCTTTCTTT
>TRBJ2-7|TRBV19|.|.
CASKARTTSYEQYF
TGTGCCAGTAAGGCGAGGACAACCTCCTACGAGCAGTACTTC
>TRBJ2-3|TRBV11-1|TRBD2|.
CASSSRDYRSTDTQYF
TGTGCCAGCAGCTCCAGGGACTACCGTAGCACAGATACGCAGTATTTT
>TRBJ1-4|TRBV12-3/TRBV12-4|.|.
CASSLKRNEKLFF
TGTGCCAGCAGCCTTAAGCGTAATGAAAAACTGTTTTTT
>TRBJ1-2|TRBV29-1|TRBD1|.
CSVRDRGNYGYTF
TGCAGCGTTCGGGACAGGGGGAACTATGGCTACACCTTC
>TRBJ2-1|TRBV7-9|.|once
CASSHTGRNEQFF
TGTGCCAGCAGCCACACAGGGCGCAATGAGCAGTTCTTC
>TRBJ1-1|TRBV6-5|TRBD1|.
CAALTGEDEAFF
TGTGCTGCCCTTACAGGGGAAGACGAAGCTTTCTTT